This T cell receptor beta chain came from a study of cytomegalovirus exposure and HLA in healthy donors. The germline V gene encodes CDR1 SGHRS and CDR2 YFSETQ. This CDR3 comprises 14 residues. The J segment lost 5 bases and the V segment lost 2 bases, leaving 6 bases of the junction unmatched. Profiled with immunoSEQ multiplex PCR; TCRdb holds only in-frame clones, not every one. The sample has some 150,000 clones; approximately 94% are singletons. The chain employs TRBV5-1 and TRBJ2-7, with 8 bases aligning to TRBD1. The material sequenced was PBMCs. This TCR came from a man younger than 35 in good health and CMV-seropositive. DNA for the CDR3: TGCGCCAGCAGCTTAAGTGACAGGGGTCACGAGCAGTACTTC. Its protein is CASSLSDRGHEQYF.